The table lists the clone carrying this TCR beta chain with many counts. Its antigen is undetermined. V gave up 2 bases and J gave up 2 bases, with 7 bases separating them. The CDR3 has 13 residues. Germline-derived CDR1 and CDR2 are SGHTA and FQGNSA. The entry originates in a study of T cells after yellow fever vaccination. Study overall: SMART-Seq v4 Ultra Low Input handled preparation of low-cell-number fractions. Study-level points and caveats: Though it reached lower strength, the secondary response hit its peak faster, day 5 versus 15.

TCRdb re-derived calls from the 5' RACE reads in MiXCR, one entry per CDR3 protein. In the table there are about 360,000 distinct CDR3 sequences, 6.2% of which are singletons. The sequence derives from a man aged 25-45 years who received the YFV17D yellow fever vaccine. Material: PBMCs, obtained 5 days after the yellow fever booster vaccination. The V gene is TRBV7-2, the J gene TRBJ2-7; unclear D gene. This CDR3 is CASSLSRTYEQYF. In DNA form, the CDR3 reads TGTGCCAGCAGCTTAAGCAGAACCTACGAGCAGTACTTC.